Listed here are 14 T cell receptor beta chains from one sample, sequenced in a study of T cell repertoires in cytomegalovirus infection (dated by TCRdb to between 2018 and 2020). Sequencing relied on an Illumina HiSeq 1500. TCRdb itself trimmed the public reads at Q25 with fastp, ran MiXCR and retained productive beta chains. A single entry per CDR3 protein holds the most common genes and DNA from its merged rows. Recorded for this sample are 200,000 to 250,000 distinct CDR3 sequences; around 6.4% of them occurred a single time. The ten largest clones capture about 6% of the sample. Sequenced: PBMCs. The source is a human donor in good health (CMV status not recorded). Some clones in this sample may be carry-over from other donors' samples.

This clonotype was detected many times. J is TRBJ2-2 and V is TRBV5-4, with D perhaps TRBD1 (6 bases). The CDR3 is 14 residues long. CDR1 SGHNT and CDR2 YYREEE come from the germline V gene (reference sequence). Trimming took 3 bases from V and 1 from J, leaving 7 bases between them. The CDR3 sequence: CASSSGQNTGELFF. The CDR3 DNA sequence: TGTGCCAGCAGCTCGGGACAGAACACCGGGGAGCTGTTTTTT.

The table lists this clonotype with many counts. The chain is built from TRBV6-4 and TRBJ2-1; 11 nucleotides align to TRBD2. The germline CDR1 and CDR2 sequences are MRHNA and SNTAGT. This CDR3 is 16 amino acids long. The V segment lost 2 bases and the J segment 4 bases; nucleotides outside the gene matches: 4. The DNA of the CDR3 is TGTGCCAGCAGTGACACAACTAGCGGGAGTTACAATGAGCAGTTCTTC. Its protein product is CASSDTTSGSYNEQFF.

The V and J genes are TRBV6-2 or TRBV6-3 and TRBJ2-1; D gene unclear. CDR1 MNHEY and CDR2 SVGEGT come from the germline V gene. The length of the CDR3 is 16 residues. Trimming pared 4 bases from V and 0 bases from J, leaving 13 bases between. The CDR3 nucleotides read TGTGCCAGCAGTTCTAAGATTTTTAGCTCCTACAATGAGCAGTTCTTC. Translation gives CASSSKIFSSYNEQFF.

This clonotype was seen at least ten times. The chain combines TRBV19 with TRBJ1-2; no reliable D call. The CDR3 has 13 amino acids. Germline V CDR1 and CDR2: LNHDA, SQIVND (reference sequence). V lost 4 bases to trimming and J lost 7 bases, with 13 bases between them. The CDR3 reads CASSKGQSRGYTF. The CDR3 DNA follows: TGTGCCAGTAGTAAAGGCCAGTCTCGTGGCTACACCTTC.

This clonotype occurred many times. The V gene is TRBV11-2, the J gene TRBJ2-5, with a tentative D call TRBD2 (6 bases). CDR1 SGHAT and CDR2 FQNNGV come from the germline V gene. Trimming removed 5 bases from V and 9 bases from J, with 16 bases in between. The CDR3 contains 13 residues. The CDR3 loop reads CASSPSGGSAQYF. As DNA, the CDR3 is TGTGCCAGCAGCCCCTCCGGGGGTAGTGCCCAGTACTTC.

This clonotype occurred many times. The chain combines TRBV28 with TRBJ1-4; D uncertain. Germline CDR1 reads MDHEN; CDR2 reads SYDVKM. The CDR3 is made up of 14 amino acids. V shed 8 bases and J shed 7 bases, with 17 bases lying between them. The CDR3 sequence: CASGGVAGGEKLFF. DNA for the CDR3: TGTGCCAGCGGTGGCGTAGCAGGCGGTGAAAAACTGTTTTTT.

This clonotype was detected ten times or more. The chain is built from TRBV12-3 or TRBV12-4 and TRBJ1-5, with D perhaps TRBD1 (5 bases). The CDR3 has 15 amino acids. Trimming took off 1 base at V and 4 bases at J, with 11 bases between the two ends. CDR3 loop: CASSLDGGKNQPQHF. Here the CDR3 DNA reads TGTGCCAGCAGTTTAGACGGGGGGAAGAATCAGCCCCAGCATTTT.

The table lists this clonotype with many counts. V is TRBV20-1 and J is TRBJ2-3; D remains ambiguous. Trimming removed 3 bases from V and 3 bases from J, with 7 bases in between. The CDR3 has 12 residues. The germline V gene has CDR1 DFQATT and CDR2 SNEGSKA (reference sequence). CDR3: CSARTLTDTQYF. The DNA of the CDR3 is TGCAGTGCTAGGACCTTAACAGATACGCAGTATTTT.

This clonotype was counted many times. This chain joins TRBV20-1 and TRBJ2-7; a possible D gene is TRBD2 (6 bases). V lost 6 bases, J lost 6 bases, and 21 bases lay in between. CDR3 length: 14 residues. The germline gives CDR1 DFQATT, CDR2 SNEGSKA (reference sequence). The CDR3 DNA reads as TGCAGTGCACCCCATCCGGGGGTCGGGATCGAGCAGTACTTC. It yields the protein CSAPHPGVGIEQYF.

This clonotype was picked up a small number of times. This chain's CDR3 is CSARDRGGRGTDTQYF. For the CDR3, the DNA is TGCAGTGCTAGAGATCGGGGGGGGCGTGGGACAGATACGCAGTATTTT. The chain links TRBV20-1 to TRBJ2-3; TRBD2 matches at 8 bases. CDR1 is DFQATT and CDR2 is SNEGSKA in the germline V gene (reference sequence). CDR3 length: 16 amino acids. The junction had 8 bases not matched to a gene; V was cut back by 0 bases and J by 3 bases.

This clonotype was recorded at least ten times. This chain links TRBV25-1 with TRBJ1-4, with a tentative D call TRBD1 (5 bases). Germline CDR1 MGHDK, CDR2 SYGVNS. The CDR3 runs to 14 residues. Between the trimmed V and J ends, which lost 4 bases and 2 bases, there was a span of 8 bases. CDR3 loop: CASSVGGTNEKLFF. The CDR3 DNA follows: TGTGCCAGCAGTGTCGGGGGGACTAATGAAAAACTGTTTTTT.

This clonotype was seen many times. The V gene is TRBV7-9, the J gene TRBJ2-7, with 9 bases aligning to TRBD1. V dropped 5 bases and J dropped 4; count of bases not matched to a gene: 12. Germline values: CDR1 SEHNR, CDR2 FQNEAQ (reference sequence). This CDR3 has 16 amino acids. This CDR3 is CASSPPDRGSRYEQYF. CDR3 coding DNA: TGTGCCAGCAGCCCCCCGGACAGGGGATCAAGGTACGAGCAGTACTTC.

This clonotype was detected ten times or more. The junction departs from germline at one end; a sequencing error may be responsible. The genes are TRBV29-1 and TRBJ2-1; 9 bases are shared with TRBD1. CDR3 length: 13 residues. CDR1 and CDR2 (germline): SQVTM, ANQGSEA. The CDR3 DNA reads TGCAGCGCTACGGGACAGGGCAATCTCGGCCTAACCTTC. Amino acid sequence: CSATGQGNLGLTF.

This clonotype has a count of ten or more. The chain has TRBV5-5 and TRBJ2-2, with D perhaps matching TRBD2 (6 bases). The CDR3 is made up of 16 amino acids. Germline CDR1 is SGHKS and CDR2 is YYEKEE (reference sequence). V lost 1 base, J lost 6 bases, and 16 bases lay in between. CDR3 loop: CASSLSFLASPGELFF. The CDR3 coding sequence is TGTGCCAGCAGCTTGTCATTCCTAGCGTCGCCCGGGGAGCTGTTTTTT.